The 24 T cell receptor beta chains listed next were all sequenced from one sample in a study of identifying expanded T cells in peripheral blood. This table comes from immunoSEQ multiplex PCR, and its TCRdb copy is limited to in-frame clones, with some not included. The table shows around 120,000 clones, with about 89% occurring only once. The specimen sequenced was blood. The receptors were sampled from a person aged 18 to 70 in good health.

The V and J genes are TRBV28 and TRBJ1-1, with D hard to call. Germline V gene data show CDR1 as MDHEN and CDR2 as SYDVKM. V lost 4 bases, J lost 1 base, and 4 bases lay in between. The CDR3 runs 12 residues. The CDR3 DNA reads TGTGCCAGCAGTTATGAGAACACTGAAGCTTTCTTT. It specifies CASSYENTEAFF.

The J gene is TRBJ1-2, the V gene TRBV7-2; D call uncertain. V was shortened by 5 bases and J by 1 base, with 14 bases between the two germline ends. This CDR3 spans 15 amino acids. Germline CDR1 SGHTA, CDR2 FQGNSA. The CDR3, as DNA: TGTGCCAGCAGCCCGCTATATTGGGATAACTATGGCTACACCTTC. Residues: CASSPLYWDNYGYTF.

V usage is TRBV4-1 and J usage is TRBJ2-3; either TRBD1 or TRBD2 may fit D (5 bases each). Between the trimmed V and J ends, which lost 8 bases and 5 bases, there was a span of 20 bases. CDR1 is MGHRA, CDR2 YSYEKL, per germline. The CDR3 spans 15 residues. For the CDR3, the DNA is TGCGCCAGCCCCTCATTTAGTGGGGCGGGAGATACGCAGTATTTT. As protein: CASPSFSGAGDTQYF.

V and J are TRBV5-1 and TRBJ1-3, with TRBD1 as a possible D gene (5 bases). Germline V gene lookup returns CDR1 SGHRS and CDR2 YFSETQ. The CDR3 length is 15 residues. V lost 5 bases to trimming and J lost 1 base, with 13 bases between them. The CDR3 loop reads CASRRRGTSGNTIYF. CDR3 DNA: TGCGCCAGCAGGCGTCGGGGGACGTCTGGAAACACCATATATTTT.

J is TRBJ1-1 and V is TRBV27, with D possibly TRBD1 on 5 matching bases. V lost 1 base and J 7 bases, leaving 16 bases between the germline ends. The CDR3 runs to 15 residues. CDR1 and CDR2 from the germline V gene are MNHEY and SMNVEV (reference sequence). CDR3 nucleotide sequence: TGTGCCAGCAGTTTATATGGGGTGGGGGGGGTTGAAGCTTTCTTT. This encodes CASSLYGVGGVEAFF.

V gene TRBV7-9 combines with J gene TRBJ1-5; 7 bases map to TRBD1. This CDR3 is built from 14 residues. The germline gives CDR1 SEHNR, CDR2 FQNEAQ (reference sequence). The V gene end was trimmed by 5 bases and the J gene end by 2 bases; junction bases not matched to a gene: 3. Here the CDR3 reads CASSDRVRNQPQHF. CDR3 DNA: TGTGCCAGCAGCGACAGGGTCCGCAATCAGCCCCAGCATTTT. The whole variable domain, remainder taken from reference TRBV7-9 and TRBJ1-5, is DTGVSQNPRHKITKRGQNVTFRCDPISEHNRLYWYRQTLGQGPEFLTYFQNEAQLEKSRLLSDRFSAERPKGSFSTLEIQRTEQGDSAMYLCASSDRVRNQPQHFGDGTRLSIL.

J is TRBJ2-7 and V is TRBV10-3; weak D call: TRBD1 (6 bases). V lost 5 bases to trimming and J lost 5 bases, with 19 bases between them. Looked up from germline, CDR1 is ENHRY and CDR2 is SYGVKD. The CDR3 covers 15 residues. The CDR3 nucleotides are TGTGCCATCAGTTTTTCAGGGGCGGACGTTCACGAGCAGTACTTC. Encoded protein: CAISFSGADVHEQYF.

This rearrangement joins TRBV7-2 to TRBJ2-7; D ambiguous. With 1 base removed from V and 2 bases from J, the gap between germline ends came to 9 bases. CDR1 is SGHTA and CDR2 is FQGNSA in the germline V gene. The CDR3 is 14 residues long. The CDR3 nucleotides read TGTGCCAGCAGCTTAGTGCCAGGCCCCTACGAGCAGTACTTC. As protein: CASSLVPGPYEQYF.

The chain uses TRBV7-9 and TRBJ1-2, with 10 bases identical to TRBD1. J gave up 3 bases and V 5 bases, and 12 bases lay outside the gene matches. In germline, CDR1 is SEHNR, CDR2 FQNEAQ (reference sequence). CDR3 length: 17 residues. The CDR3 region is CASSPEGTGEIYYGYTF. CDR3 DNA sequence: TGTGCCAGCAGCCCCGAGGGGACAGGGGAGATTTACTATGGCTACACCTTC.

The CDR3 reads CSVELVGEGYTF. CDR3 coding DNA: TGCAGCGTTGAACTCGTAGGGGAAGGCTACACCTTC. The chain recombines TRBV29-1 with TRBJ1-2, with TRBD1 as a possible D gene (5 bases). The CDR3 runs 12 residues. The germline gives CDR1 SQVTM, CDR2 ANQGSEA. Trimming pared 2 bases from V and 8 bases from J, leaving 12 bases between.

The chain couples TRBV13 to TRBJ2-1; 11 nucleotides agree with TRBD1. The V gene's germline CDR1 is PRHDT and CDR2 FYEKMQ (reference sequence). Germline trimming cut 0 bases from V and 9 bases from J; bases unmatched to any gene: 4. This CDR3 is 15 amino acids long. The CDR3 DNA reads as TGTGCCAGCAGCTTAGGGGACAGGGGGCAGGTTGAGCAGTTCTTC. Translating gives CASSLGDRGQVEQFF.

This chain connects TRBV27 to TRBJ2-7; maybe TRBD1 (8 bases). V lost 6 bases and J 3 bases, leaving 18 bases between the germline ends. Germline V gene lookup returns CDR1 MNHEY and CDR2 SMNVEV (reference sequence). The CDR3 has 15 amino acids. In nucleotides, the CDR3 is TGTGCCAGCAGCCACCGGACAGGGAGGGTCTACGAGCAGTACTTC. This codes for CASSHRTGRVYEQYF.

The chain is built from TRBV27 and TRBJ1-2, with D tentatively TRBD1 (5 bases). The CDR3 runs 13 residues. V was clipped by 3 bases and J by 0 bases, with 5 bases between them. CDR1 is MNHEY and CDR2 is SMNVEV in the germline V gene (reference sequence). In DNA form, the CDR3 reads TGTGCCAGCAGTTTGGGACCTAACTATGGCTACACCTTC. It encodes CASSLGPNYGYTF.

The CDR3 is CASSLRGQEAQAFF. The CDR3 DNA sequence: TGCGCCAGCAGCCTCCGGGGACAGGAAGCCCAAGCTTTCTTT. The V and J genes are TRBV5-1 and TRBJ1-1; 8 positions agree with TRBD1. Germline trimming cut 4 bases from V and 9 bases from J; bases unmatched to any gene: 11. CDR1 is SGHRS and CDR2 is YFSETQ in the germline V gene. The CDR3 loop spans 14 amino acids. Based on the CDR3 plus reference TRBV5-1 and TRBJ1-1, the full variable domain is KAGVTQTPRYLIKTRGQQVTLSCSPISGHRSVSWYQQTPGQGLQFLFEYFSETQRNKGNFPGRFSGRQFSNSRSEMNVSTLELGDSALYLCASSLRGQEAQAFFGQGTRLTVV.

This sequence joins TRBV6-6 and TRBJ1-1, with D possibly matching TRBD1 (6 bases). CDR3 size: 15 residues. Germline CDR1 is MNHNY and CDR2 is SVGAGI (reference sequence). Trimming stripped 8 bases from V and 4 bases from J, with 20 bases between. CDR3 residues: CASALSGAPGTEAFF. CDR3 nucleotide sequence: TGTGCCAGCGCGTTGTCGGGGGCCCCGGGCACTGAAGCTTTCTTT.

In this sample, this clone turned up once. CDR3 loop: CASRPGVESNEKLFF. The CDR3 DNA sequence: TGCGCCAGCAGGCCCGGGGTAGAATCTAATGAAAAACTGTTTTTT. V is TRBV10-2 and J is TRBJ1-4, with D uncertain. CDR3 length: 15 amino acids. Germline values: CDR1 WSHSY, CDR2 SAAADI. The V and J ends lost 6 bases and 3 bases respectively, with 14 bases between them.

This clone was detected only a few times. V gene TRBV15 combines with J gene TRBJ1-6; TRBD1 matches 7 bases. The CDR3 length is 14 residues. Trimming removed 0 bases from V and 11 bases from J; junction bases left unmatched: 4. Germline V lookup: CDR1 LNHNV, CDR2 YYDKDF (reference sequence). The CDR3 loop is CATSRDRQGAPLHF. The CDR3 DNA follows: TGTGCCACCAGCAGAGATAGACAGGGAGCACCCCTCCACTTT.

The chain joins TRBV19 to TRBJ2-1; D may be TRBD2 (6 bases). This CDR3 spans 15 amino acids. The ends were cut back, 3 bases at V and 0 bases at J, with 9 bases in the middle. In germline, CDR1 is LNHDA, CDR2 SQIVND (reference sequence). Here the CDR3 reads CASSIGRGSYNEQFF. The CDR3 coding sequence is TGTGCCAGTAGTATCGGGCGGGGCTCCTACAATGAGCAGTTCTTC.

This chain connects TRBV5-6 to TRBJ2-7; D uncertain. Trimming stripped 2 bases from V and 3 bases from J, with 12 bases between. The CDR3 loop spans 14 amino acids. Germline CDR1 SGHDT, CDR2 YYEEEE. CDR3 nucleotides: TGTGCCAGCAGCTTAGCAGGTATACTCTACGAGCAGTACTTC. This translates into CASSLAGILYEQYF.

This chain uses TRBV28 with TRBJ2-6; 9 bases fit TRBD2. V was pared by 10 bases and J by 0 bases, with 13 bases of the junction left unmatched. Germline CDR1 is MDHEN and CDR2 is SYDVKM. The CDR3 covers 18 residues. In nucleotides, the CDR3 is TGTGCCACTGTTAGCGGGGGACGACCCATCTCTGGGGCCAACGTCCTGACTTTC. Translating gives CATVSGGRPISGANVLTF.

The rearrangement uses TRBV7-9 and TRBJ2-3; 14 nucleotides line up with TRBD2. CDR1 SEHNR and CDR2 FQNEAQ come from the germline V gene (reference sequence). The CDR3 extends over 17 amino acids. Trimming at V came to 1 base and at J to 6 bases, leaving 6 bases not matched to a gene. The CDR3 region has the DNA TGTGCCAGCAGCTTAGGCGGGACTAGCGGGGGTATGGATACGCAGTATTTT. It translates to CASSLGGTSGGMDTQYF.

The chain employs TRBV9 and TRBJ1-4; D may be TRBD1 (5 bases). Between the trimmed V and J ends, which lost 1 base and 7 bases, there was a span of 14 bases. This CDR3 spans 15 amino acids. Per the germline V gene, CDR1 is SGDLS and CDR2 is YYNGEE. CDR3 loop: CASSVMGQAGEKLFF. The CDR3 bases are TGTGCCAGCAGCGTAATGGGGCAAGCGGGTGAAAAACTGTTTTTT.

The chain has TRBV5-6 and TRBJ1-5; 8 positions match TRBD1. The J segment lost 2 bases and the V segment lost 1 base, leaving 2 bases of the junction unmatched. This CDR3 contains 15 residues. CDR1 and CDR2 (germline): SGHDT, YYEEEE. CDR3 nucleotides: TGTGCCAGCAGCTTGCTACAGGGGGGCAATCAGCCCCAGCATTTT. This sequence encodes CASSLLQGGNQPQHF.

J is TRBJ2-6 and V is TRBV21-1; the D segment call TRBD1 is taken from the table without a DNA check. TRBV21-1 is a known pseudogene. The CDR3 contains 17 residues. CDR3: CASSKGQGDPGANVLTF. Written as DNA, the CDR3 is TGTGCCAGCAGTAAGGGACAGGGAGACCCTGGGGCCAACGTCCTGACTTTC.